This T cell receptor beta chain was identified during a study of immune evolution from preneoplasia to lung adenocarcinoma. Study results and caveats: Clonality was highest in normal lung, lower in later-stage lesions apparently.

J was trimmed by 2 bases and V by 2 bases; bases with no gene match: 7. The CDR3 totals 17 residues. Germline V gene data show CDR1 as SGHRS and CDR2 as YFSETQ. Produced via immunoSEQ multiplex PCR; TCRdb's table is partial and in-frame only. The sample yields some 8,200 clones, 60% to 80% seen once. Between about 2013 and 2018, patients underwent resection in Japan or China. Each case's diagnosis was confirmed by two pathologists on H&E. In the case of this clone: As yet, its antigen is unknown.

The TCR comes from a person aged 60 to 85 with lung adenocarcinoma. Specimen: FFPE adjacent normal lung tissue. V and J are TRBV5-1 and TRBJ1-2, with 12 bases fitting TRBD1. The CDR3 reads CASSFPGQGAFNYGYTF. The CDR3 nucleotides read TGCGCCAGCAGCTTCCCGGGACAGGGGGCGTTCAACTATGGCTACACCTTC.